A few counts support the clone carrying this T cell receptor beta chain. The data are from a study of blood T cells in healthy people across ages. It was with a sample-barcoded 5' primer and a J-beta primer mix that a second PCR of roughly 6 to 12 cycles was run. One entry per CDR3 protein results from TCRdb running MiXCR on the 5' RACE reads. This sample yields 1.5 million to 2 million distinct CDR3 sequences, of which approximately 28% are seen a single time; roughly 8.2% belongs to the top ten. Each sample had at least 6 million PBMCs isolated. V trimming: 3 bases; J trimming: 4 bases; junction bases outside the gene matches: 8. The CDR3 is 18 residues long. Germline CDR1 and CDR2: KGHSH and LQKENI.

Sequences were obtained from blood. The chain carries TRBV18 and TRBJ2-5; 16 bases are shared with TRBD2. The sequence was collected from a woman younger than 45 in good health. Here the CDR3 DNA reads TGTGCCAGCTCACCGCCGGGACTAGCGGGAGGGCCTCCAGAGACCCAGTACTTC. As protein: CASSPPGLAGGPPETQYF.